The source of this T cell receptor (beta chain) is a study of blood T cell repertoires in COVID-19 (dated by TCRdb to the early 2020s). For the wider study: Collaborator samples came from the United States, Italy and Spain and covered acute and convalescent phases of COVID-19. The material from the prospective study consisted of cDNA or gDNA derived from T cells, B-cell-depleted T cells, or PBMCs. The dataset comprised deeply sampled blood TCRbeta repertoires from subjects exposed to, actively infected with, or recovered from COVID-19. The repertoires were made available in a free public database intended to serve as a resource for research on the immune response to SARS-CoV-2. The samples were drawn from two sources: the first 160 participants of the ongoing ImmuneRACE study, and 1,200 or so subjects contributed by 6 global collaborators. Sample metadata almost always included a de-identified subject ID, COVID-19 status, age in years and sex. HLA class I and class II types, where available, came from metadata supplied by the sample provider rather than from assay-based typing. Summary of the overall study and its limitations: How much clinical and demographic metadata was included differed by source and by participant, and the metadata was provided uncurated.

The CDR3 spans 14 residues, from the cysteine through the phenylalanine. The sequence is cut down to CDR3 DNA, 42 bases in frame from base 1. V loses 3 bases, J loses 3 bases, and the germline ends lie 13 bases apart. Taken from the germline V gene, the CDR1 and CDR2 loops are SGHRS and YFSETQ. Whole blood was collected in K2EDTA tubes by collaborating institutions according to the institutions' own protocols. Collaborator samples were shipped for TCRbeta analysis as frozen whole blood, isolated PBMCs, or DNA extracted from either sample type. TCRbeta CDR3 regions were amplified from genomic DNA by means of the immunoSEQ Assay, a bias-controlled multiplex PCR. On the study's bioinformatics: Within the assay, amplification of reference gene primers was used to estimate how many nucleated cells each sample contained. Sequence reads were collapsed and filtered to measure the absolute abundance of every unique TCRbeta CDR3 rearrangement. For each sample, productive Simpson clonality was calculated as the square root of Simpson's diversity index over productive rearrangements. TCRdb took this table from immuneACCESS and kept in-frame rearrangements with V and J called. Such tables lack part of the clones; where checked against another copy, unresolved V genes explain under half of the gap, and the rest is unexplained. Clone size and the V and J calls come from that table; the DNA yielded D and trimming. For this sample there are more than 150,000 clones; 86% appear just once. The ten largest account for less than 1% of the sample.

About this clone itself: There is no known antigen for this receptor. No much larger clone is present one base from it, and per-base qualities are unavailable.

The receptor comes from a man aged 18 to 35 with acute or convalescent COVID-19. The chain uses TRBV5-1 and TRBJ2-7; 6 matching bases give a weak D call of TRBD1. Sequencing was done on a sample of peripheral blood. The CDR3 region: CASSSGQLYYEQYF. The DNA sequence follows: TGCGCCAGCAGCTCTGGACAGCTTTACTACGAGCAGTACTTC.